A selection of T cell receptor beta chains follows, all from one sample in a study of control samples from healthy donors and cancer patients. Using immunoSEQ multiplex PCR, the repertoire was profiled, and TCRdb retains in-frame clones only, with some absent. The sample includes about 190,000 clones, over 80% of them seen just once. Sequencing was done on a sample of blood. Source of these receptors: a man younger than 40 in good health. The CDR3 runs from the conserved cysteine through the conserved F or W. D genes are given only for firm matches. For some rows the clone size is stated as once, few or many, or as a class when expanded; others skip it.

len	j_gene	d_gene	abundance	v_gene	CDR3aa	CDR3nt
12	TRBJ2-1	NA	NA	TRBV19	CASSSWGVEQFF	TGTGCCAGTAGTAGCTGGGGCGTTGAGCAGTTCTTC
15	TRBJ1-2	NA	NA	TRBV7-3	CASSLTGGPNYGYTF	TGTGCCAGCAGCTTAACGGGGGGGCCTAACTATGGCTACACCTTC
19	TRBJ1-2	TRBD1	NA	TRBV10-1	CASSPDANRGQGLHYGYTF	TGCGCCAGCAGCCCCGACGCGAATCGGGGACAGGGCTTACACTATGGCTACACCTTC
17	TRBJ2-3	NA	once	TRBV4-1	CASSLSHGGTTTDTQYF	TGCGCCAGCAGCCTCTCCCACGGGGGAACGACCACAGATACGCAGTATTTT
13	TRBJ1-6	NA	NA	TRBV6-5	CATMRGLGSPLHF	TGTGCCACGATGCGGGGGCTTGGTTCACCCCTCCACTTT
13	TRBJ2-1	TRBD2	NA	TRBV4-1	CASSLAGGLEQFF	TGCGCCAGCAGCCTAGCGGGGGGGCTGGAGCAGTTCTTC
15	TRBJ1-1	TRBD1	NA	TRBV11-2	CASNGWTGRISEAFF	TGTGCCAGCAATGGGTGGACAGGGCGCATAAGTGAAGCTTTCTTT
12	TRBJ2-7	NA	NA	TRBV10-1	CASSDDSHEQYF	TGCGCCAGCAGCGATGACAGTCACGAGCAGTACTTC
14	TRBJ2-3	NA	NA	TRBV2	CASSAEQVADTQYF	TGTGCCAGCAGCGCCGAACAGGTCGCAGATACGCAGTATTTT
15	TRBJ1-4	NA	once	TRBV5-1	CASSLKLGSNEKLFF	TGCGCCAGCAGCTTGAAATTGGGGTCTAATGAAAAACTGTTTTTT
15	TRBJ1-4	TRBD1	NA	TRBV27	CASSSYRGDYEKLFF	TGTGCCAGCAGTTCGTACAGGGGGGACTATGAAAAACTGTTTTTT
15	TRBJ1-2	TRBD1	NA	TRBV27	CASSLGTGGSYGYTF	TGTGCCAGCAGTCTAGGGACAGGGGGAAGTTACGGCTACACCTTC
13	TRBJ1-1	TRBD1	NA	TRBV13	CASSHGQGTEAFF	TGTGCCAGCAGCCACGGACAGGGAACTGAAGCTTTCTTT
14	TRBJ1-1	NA	NA	TRBV27	CASSFQAGLTEAFF	TGTGCCAGCAGTTTTCAGGCGGGACTCACTGAAGCTTTCTTT
15	TRBJ1-2	NA	NA	TRBV5-1	CASSLAAEANYGYTF	TGCGCCAGCAGCTTGGCCGCGGAAGCTAACTATGGCTACACCTTC
12	TRBJ2-7	NA	few	TRBV5-1	CASSLSSYEQYF	TGCGCCAGCAGCTTGAGTTCCTACGAGCAGTACTTC
16	TRBJ2-4	NA	NA	TRBV10-3	CAISESGDRRANIQYF	TGTGCCATCAGTGAGTCTGGGGACCGCAGGGCGAACATTCAGTACTTC
15	TRBJ2-1	NA	NA	TRBV14	CASSPGWGAGNEQFF	TGTGCCAGCAGCCCAGGGTGGGGGGCCGGCAATGAGCAGTTCTTC
14	TRBJ1-1	NA	NA	TRBV5-1	CASSLGGMNTEAFF	TGCGCCAGCAGCTTAGGGGGGATGAACACTGAAGCTTTCTTT
18	TRBJ2-1	TRBD2	NA	TRBV7-6	CASSIDDLGGALYSEQFF	TGTGCCAGCAGCATAGATGATCTCGGGGGGGCCCTATACAGTGAGCAGTTCTTC
11	TRBJ2-7	NA	NA	TRBV6-5	CATSLISEQYF	TGTGCCACCTCTCTCATTTCCGAGCAGTACTTC
17	TRBJ2-1	TRBD2	NA	TRBV3-1/TRBV3-2	CASSPSLLAGWNNEQFF	TGTGCCAGCAGCCCATCCCTCTTAGCGGGGTGGAACAATGAGCAGTTCTTC
14	TRBJ2-3	TRBD1	NA	TRBV9	CASSPGTGTGTQYF	TGTGCCAGCAGCCCTGGGACAGGGACGGGTACGCAGTATTTT
14	TRBJ2-7	NA	NA	TRBV2	CASSGQTSSYEQYF	TGTGCCAGCAGCGGACAGACGAGCTCCTACGAGCAGTACTTC
16	TRBJ1-2	NA	NA	TRBV7-3	CASSLNWGPTVYGYTF	TGTGCCAGCAGCTTAAATTGGGGCCCAACGGTTTATGGCTACACCTTC
12	TRBJ1-1	NA	NA	TRBV30	CAWSPWETEAFF	TGTGCCTGGAGCCCCTGGGAGACTGAAGCTTTCTTT
14	TRBJ1-2	NA	NA	TRBV5-1	CASSAGERFYGYTF	TGCGCCAGCAGCGCGGGGGAGAGGTTTTACGGCTACACCTTC
12	TRBJ2-1	NA	NA	TRBV7-9	CASRTNYNEQFF	TGTGCCAGCAGGACTAACTACAATGAGCAGTTCTTC
15	TRBJ2-3	NA	NA	TRBV10-3	CAISEVGVESDTQYF	TGTGCCATCAGTGAAGTAGGGGTTGAGTCAGATACGCAGTATTTT
15	TRBJ1-3	NA	NA	TRBV25-1	CASSVTGRAGNTIYF	TGTGCCAGCAGTGTAACAGGGAGGGCTGGAAACACCATATATTTT
19	TRBJ2-2	TRBD1	NA	TRBV24-1	CATSDLGQGLRLNTGELFF	TGTGCCACCAGTGATCTGGGACAGGGGTTACGCTTGAACACCGGGGAGCTGTTTTTT
15	TRBJ2-7	TRBD2	NA	TRBV6-5	CASSSSGGITYEQYF	TGTGCCAGCAGCAGTAGCGGGGGGATTACCTACGAGCAGTACTTC
12	TRBJ1-2	NA	NA	TRBV13	CASSSGKGGYTF	TGTGCCAGCAGCTCCGGTAAGGGTGGCTACACCTTC
14	TRBJ1-6	NA	NA	TRBV6-1	CASLRAEYNSPLHF	TGTGCCAGCTTGCGGGCGGAGTATAATTCACCCCTCCACTTT
13	TRBJ1-4	NA	NA	TRBV19	CASRNATNEKLFF	TGTGCCAGTCGGAATGCAACTAATGAAAAACTGTTTTTT
15	TRBJ2-1	NA	NA	TRBV27	CASSFRTNSYNEQFF	TGTGCCAGCAGTTTTCGGACAAACTCCTACAATGAGCAGTTCTTC
14	TRBJ1-3	TRBD1	NA	TRBV2	CASSLTGAGNTIYF	TGTGCCAGCAGCCTGACAGGGGCGGGAAACACCATATATTTT
15	TRBJ1-2	TRBD1	NA	TRBV27	CASSESGTAIYGYTF	TGTGCCAGCAGCGAATCCGGGACAGCCATCTATGGCTACACCTTC
15	TRBJ1-2	NA	few	TRBV7-9	CASSQPGLGLWGYTF	TGTGCCAGCAGCCAGCCGGGCCTCGGCCTCTGGGGCTACACCTTC
16	TRBJ1-5	NA	NA	TRBV15	CATSRDQRTVGQPQHF	TGTGCCACCAGCAGAGATCAAAGAACGGTGGGTCAGCCCCAGCATTTT
15	TRBJ1-2	TRBD1	NA	TRBV6-5	CASSSVGTANYGYTF	TGTGCCAGCAGTTCCGTCGGGACAGCTAACTATGGCTACACCTTC